Below, one T cell receptor (beta chain) is given with its context. Its matching antigen is unknown. Survey level was the resolution at which the v3.0 immunoSEQ assay ran. For every sample, sequencing targeted 40,000-50,000 T-cell genomes. Sequencing was performed with immunoSEQ multiplex PCR; in TCRdb, only in-frame clones are kept and a portion is missing. This sample has about 26,000 clones, with more than 85% found just once. These data come from a study of long-term antiretroviral therapy in people with HIV. General study points: HIV repertoires spanned narrower CDR3 length ranges than controls. Within the repertoire, clones expanded before ART were dominant at all time points. Even long-term ART left TRB diversity below transplant donor controls, despite gains.

The sample consisted of unsorted PBMCs, taken just over 2.6 years after starting antiretroviral therapy. The source of this sequence is a man aged 35 to 55 with HIV.

The CDR3 is CASSQERFQPQHF. Written as DNA, the CDR3 is TGCGCCAGCAGCCAAGAGAGGTTTCAGCCCCAGCATTTT. V usage is TRBV4-1 and J usage is TRBJ1-5; no reliable D call. The V and J ends lost 0 bases and 6 bases respectively, with 6 bases between them. CDR3 size: 13 residues. Germline V lookup: CDR1 MGHRA, CDR2 YSYEKL.